This T cell receptor (beta chain) was found in a study of blood T cell repertoires in COVID-19. The sample holds one count of this clone. Per the original methods: Amplifying reference gene primers gave estimates of nucleated cell counts. Some clones are missing from TCRdb's copy, which holds only in-frame ones; the method was immunoSEQ multiplex PCR. That table gives V, J and clone size, and the DNA gave D and trimming. The sample contains 200,000 to 250,000 clones, 80% to 90% of which appear only once. In terms of age and location, participants ranged from roughly 18 to 89 years and lived in about two dozen US areas. Researchers sorted participants into cohorts using their self-reported clinical history. A COVID-19 case was met by exposed participants within 2 weeks before study entry. The sequencing sample was made of PBMCs or T cells enriched from blood (not recorded which). This clonotype originated in a woman aged 25 to 39 who had been exposed to COVID-19.

CDR3 protein: CASKRAINQPQHF. Here the CDR3 DNA reads TGTGCCAGCAAGCGTGCTATCAATCAGCCCCAGCATTTT. The chain recombines TRBV6-5 with TRBJ1-5; no firm D call. Trimming took 7 bases from V and 3 from J, leaving 10 bases between them. In germline, CDR1 is MNHEY, CDR2 SVGAGI. The CDR3 consists of 13 residues.